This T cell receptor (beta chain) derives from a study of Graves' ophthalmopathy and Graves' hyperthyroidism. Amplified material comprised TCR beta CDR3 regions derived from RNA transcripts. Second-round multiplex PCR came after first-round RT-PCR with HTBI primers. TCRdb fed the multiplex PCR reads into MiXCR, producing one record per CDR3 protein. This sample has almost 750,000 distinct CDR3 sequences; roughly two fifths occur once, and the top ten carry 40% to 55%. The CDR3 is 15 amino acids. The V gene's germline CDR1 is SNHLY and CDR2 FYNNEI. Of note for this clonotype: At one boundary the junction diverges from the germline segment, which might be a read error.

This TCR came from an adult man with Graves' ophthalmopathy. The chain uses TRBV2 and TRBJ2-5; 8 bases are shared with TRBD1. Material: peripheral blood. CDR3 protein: CASSETSGQAETQHF. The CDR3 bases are TGTGCCAGCAGCGAAACCTCGGGACAGGCAGAGACCCAGCACTTC.